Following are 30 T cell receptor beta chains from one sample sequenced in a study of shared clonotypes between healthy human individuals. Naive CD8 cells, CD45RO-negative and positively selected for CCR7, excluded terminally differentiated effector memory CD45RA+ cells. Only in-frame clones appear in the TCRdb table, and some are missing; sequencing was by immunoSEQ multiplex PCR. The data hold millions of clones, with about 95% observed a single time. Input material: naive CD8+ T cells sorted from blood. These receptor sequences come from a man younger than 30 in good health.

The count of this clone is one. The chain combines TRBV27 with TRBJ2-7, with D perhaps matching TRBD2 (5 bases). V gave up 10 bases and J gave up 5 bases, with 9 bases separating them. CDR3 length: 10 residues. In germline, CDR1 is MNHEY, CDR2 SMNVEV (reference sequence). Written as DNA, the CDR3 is TGTGCCATTAGCGAGAACGAGCAGTACTTC. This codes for CAISENEQYF.

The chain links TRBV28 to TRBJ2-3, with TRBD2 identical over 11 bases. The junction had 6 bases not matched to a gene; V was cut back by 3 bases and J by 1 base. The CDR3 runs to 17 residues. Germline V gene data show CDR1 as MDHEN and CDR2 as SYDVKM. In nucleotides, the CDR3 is TGTGCCAGCAGTTTCCCTCTGACTAGCGGGGGCACAGATACGCAGTATTTT. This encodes CASSFPLTSGGTDTQYF. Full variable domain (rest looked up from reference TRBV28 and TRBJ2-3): DVKVTQSSRYLVKRTGEKVFLECVQDMDHENMFWYRQDPGLGLRLIYFSYDVKMKEKGDIPEGYSVSREKKERFSLILESASTNQTSMYLCASSFPLTSGGTDTQYFGPGTRLTVL.

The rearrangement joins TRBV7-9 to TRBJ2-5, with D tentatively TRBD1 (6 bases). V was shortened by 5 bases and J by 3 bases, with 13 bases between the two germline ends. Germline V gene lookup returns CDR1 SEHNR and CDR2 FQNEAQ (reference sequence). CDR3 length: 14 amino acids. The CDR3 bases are TGTGCCAGCAGCCACCGGGACACCGAAGAGACCCAGTACTTC. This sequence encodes CASSHRDTEETQYF.

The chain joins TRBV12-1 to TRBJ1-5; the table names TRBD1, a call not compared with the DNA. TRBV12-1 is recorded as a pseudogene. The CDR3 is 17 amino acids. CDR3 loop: CASSFPLDRLSNQPQHF. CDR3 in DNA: TGTGCCAGCAGCTTTCCCTTAGACAGGCTTAGCAATCAGCCCCAGCATTTT.

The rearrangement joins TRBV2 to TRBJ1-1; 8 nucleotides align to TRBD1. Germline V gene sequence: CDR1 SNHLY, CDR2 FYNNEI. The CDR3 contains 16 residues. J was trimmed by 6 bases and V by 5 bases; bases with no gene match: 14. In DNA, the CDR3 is TGTGCCAGCAGTACGACAATCGGACAGGGAGGGCCTGAAGCTTTCTTT. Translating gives CASSTTIGQGGPEAFF. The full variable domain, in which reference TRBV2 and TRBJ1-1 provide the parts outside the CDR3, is EPEVTQTPSHQVTQMGQEVILRCVPISNHLYFYWYRQILGQKVEFLVSFYNNEISEKSEIFDDQFSVERPDGSNFTLKIRSTKLEDSAMYFCASSTTIGQGGPEAFFGQGTRLTVV.

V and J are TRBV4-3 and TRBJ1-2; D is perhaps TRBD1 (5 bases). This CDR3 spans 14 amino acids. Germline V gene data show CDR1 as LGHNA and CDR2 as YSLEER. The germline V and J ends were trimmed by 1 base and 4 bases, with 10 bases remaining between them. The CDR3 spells CASSQVLTGYGYTF. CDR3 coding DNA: TGCGCCAGCAGCCAAGTTTTAACAGGCTATGGCTACACCTTC.

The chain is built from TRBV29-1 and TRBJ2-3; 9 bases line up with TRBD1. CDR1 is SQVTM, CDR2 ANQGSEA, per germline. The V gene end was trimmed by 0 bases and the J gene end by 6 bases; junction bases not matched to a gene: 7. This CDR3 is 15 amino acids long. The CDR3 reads CSVEDPGQGRDTQYF. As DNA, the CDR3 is TGCAGCGTTGAAGATCCCGGACAGGGGCGGGATACGCAGTATTTT.

Written as DNA, the CDR3 is TGTGCCAGCAGTGAGGGGGGAAACATTCAGTACTTC. This codes for CASSEGGNIQYF. This rearrangement joins TRBV5-6 to TRBJ2-4; D may match TRBD1 or TRBD2 (6 bases each). V lost 5 bases, J lost 6 bases, and 9 bases lay in between. Germline V gene sequence: CDR1 SGHDT, CDR2 YYEEEE. The CDR3 contains 12 residues.

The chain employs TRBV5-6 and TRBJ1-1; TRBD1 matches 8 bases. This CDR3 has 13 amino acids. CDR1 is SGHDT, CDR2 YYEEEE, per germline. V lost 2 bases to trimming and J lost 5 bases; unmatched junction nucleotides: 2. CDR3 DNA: TGTGCCAGCAGCTTCACAGGGGGAACTGAAGCTTTCTTT. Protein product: CASSFTGGTEAFF.

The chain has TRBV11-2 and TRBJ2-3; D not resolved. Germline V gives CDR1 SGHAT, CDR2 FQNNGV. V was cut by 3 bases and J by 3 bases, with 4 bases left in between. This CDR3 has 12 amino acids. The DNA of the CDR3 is TGTGCCAGCAGCTTTTGGACAGATACGCAGTATTTT. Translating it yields CASSFWTDTQYF.

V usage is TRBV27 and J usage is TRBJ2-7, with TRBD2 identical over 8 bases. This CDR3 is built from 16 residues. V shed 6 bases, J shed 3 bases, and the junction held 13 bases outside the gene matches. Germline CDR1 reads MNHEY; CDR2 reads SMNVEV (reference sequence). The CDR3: CASSQIGGAGGYEQYF. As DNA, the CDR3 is TGTGCCAGCAGCCAAATAGGAGGGGCGGGAGGCTACGAGCAGTACTTC.

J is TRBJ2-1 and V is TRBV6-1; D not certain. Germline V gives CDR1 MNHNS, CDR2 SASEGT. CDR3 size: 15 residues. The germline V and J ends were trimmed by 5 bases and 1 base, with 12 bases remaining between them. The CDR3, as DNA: TGTGCCAGCAGTTCCCCAACAGTGTCCTACAATGAGCAGTTCTTC. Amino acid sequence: CASSSPTVSYNEQFF.

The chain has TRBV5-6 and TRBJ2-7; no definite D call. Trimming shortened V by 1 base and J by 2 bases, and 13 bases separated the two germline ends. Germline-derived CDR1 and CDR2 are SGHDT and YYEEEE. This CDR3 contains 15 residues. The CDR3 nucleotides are TGTGCCAGCAGCTTGAAGGCACCGCCTCCCTACGAGCAGTACTTC. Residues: CASSLKAPPPYEQYF.

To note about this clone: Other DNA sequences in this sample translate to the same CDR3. CDR3 sequence reads: CASSGSADTQYF. CDR3 DNA sequence: TGTGCCAGCAGCGGCTCCGCAGATACGCAGTATTTT. The chain is built from TRBV9 and TRBJ2-3; D remains unclear. The CDR3 totals 12 residues. The germline V gene has CDR1 SGDLS and CDR2 YYNGEE. The ends were cut back, 3 bases at V and 4 bases at J, with 6 bases in the middle. The full variable domain, completed using reference TRBV9 and TRBJ2-3, is DSGVTQTPKHLITATGQRVTLRCSPRSGDLSVYWYQQSLDQGLQFLIQYYNGEERAKGNILERFSAQQFPDLHSELNLSSLELGDSALYFCASSGSADTQYFGPGTRLTVL.

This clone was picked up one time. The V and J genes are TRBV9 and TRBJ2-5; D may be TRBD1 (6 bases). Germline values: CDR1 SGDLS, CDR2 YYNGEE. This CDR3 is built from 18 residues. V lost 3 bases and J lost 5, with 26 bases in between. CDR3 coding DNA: TGTGCCAGCAGCGGCGCTATAGGGGTGGGGGCCACTCGTGAGACCCAGTACTTC. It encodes CASSGAIGVGATRETQYF.

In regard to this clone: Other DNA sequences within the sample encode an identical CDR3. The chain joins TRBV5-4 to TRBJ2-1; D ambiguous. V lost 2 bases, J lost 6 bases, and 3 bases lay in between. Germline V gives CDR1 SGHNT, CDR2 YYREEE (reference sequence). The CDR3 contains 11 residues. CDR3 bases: TGTGCCAGCAGCTTTGGCAATGAGCAGTTCTTC. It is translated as CASSFGNEQFF.

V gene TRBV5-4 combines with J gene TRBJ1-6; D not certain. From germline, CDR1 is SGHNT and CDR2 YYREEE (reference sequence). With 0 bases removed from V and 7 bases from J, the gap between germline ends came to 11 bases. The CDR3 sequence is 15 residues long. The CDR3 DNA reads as TGTGCCAGCAGCTTGGGTAGGCTGTACAATTCACCCCTCCACTTT. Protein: CASSLGRLYNSPLHF.

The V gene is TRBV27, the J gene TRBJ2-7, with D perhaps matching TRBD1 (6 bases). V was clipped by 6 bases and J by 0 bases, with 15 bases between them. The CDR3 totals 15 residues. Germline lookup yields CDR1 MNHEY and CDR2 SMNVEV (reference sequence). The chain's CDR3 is CASRPGVFPSYEQYF. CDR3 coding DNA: TGTGCCAGCAGGCCAGGGGTTTTCCCCTCCTACGAGCAGTACTTC.

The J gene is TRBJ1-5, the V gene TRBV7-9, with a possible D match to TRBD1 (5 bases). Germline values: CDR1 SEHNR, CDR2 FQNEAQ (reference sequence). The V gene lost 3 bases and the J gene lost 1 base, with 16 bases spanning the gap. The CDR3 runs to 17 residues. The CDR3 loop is CASSLGPPTWSNQPQHF. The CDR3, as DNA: TGTGCCAGCAGCTTGGGACCCCCAACTTGGAGCAATCAGCCCCAGCATTTT. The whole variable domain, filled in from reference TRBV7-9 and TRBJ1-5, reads DTGVSQNPRHKITKRGQNVTFRCDPISEHNRLYWYRQTLGQGPEFLTYFQNEAQLEKSRLLSDRFSAERPKGSFSTLEIQRTEQGDSAMYLCASSLGPPTWSNQPQHFGDGTRLSIL.

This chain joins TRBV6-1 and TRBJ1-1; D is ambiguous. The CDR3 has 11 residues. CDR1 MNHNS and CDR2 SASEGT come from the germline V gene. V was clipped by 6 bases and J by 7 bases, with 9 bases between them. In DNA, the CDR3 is TGTGCCAGCAGGTTGGGCAGTGAAGCTTTCTTT. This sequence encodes CASRLGSEAFF.

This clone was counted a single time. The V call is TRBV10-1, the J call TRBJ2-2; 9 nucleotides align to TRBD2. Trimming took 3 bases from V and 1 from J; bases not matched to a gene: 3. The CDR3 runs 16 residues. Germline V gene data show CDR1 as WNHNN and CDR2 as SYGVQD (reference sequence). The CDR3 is CASSDTTSGNTGELFF. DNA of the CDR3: TGCGCCAGCAGTGACACGACTAGCGGGAACACCGGGGAGCTGTTTTTT.

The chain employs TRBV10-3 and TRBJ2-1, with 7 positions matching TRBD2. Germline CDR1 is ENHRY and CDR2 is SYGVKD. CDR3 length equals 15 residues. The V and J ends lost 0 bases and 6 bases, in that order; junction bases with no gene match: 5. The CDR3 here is CAISESSGIGNEQFF. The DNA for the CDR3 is TGTGCCATCAGTGAGTCGAGCGGGATTGGCAATGAGCAGTTCTTC.

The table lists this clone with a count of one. CDR3: CRGVFQPQHF. In nucleotides, the CDR3 is TGTCGGGGGGTTTTTCAGCCCCAGCATTTT. V and J are TRBV12-5 and TRBJ1-5, with D perhaps matching TRBD1 (5 bases). The CDR3 has 10 amino acids. CDR1 and CDR2 (germline): LGHNT, FRNRAP.

The CDR3: CASSQDLNNEQFF. The CDR3 DNA reads as TGCGCCAGCAGCCAAGATTTGAACAATGAGCAGTTCTTC. This chain joins TRBV4-1 and TRBJ2-1; D gene ambiguous. This CDR3 is built from 13 residues. V was pared by 0 bases and J by 5 bases, with 5 bases between. Germline CDR1 reads MGHRA; CDR2 reads YSYEKL.

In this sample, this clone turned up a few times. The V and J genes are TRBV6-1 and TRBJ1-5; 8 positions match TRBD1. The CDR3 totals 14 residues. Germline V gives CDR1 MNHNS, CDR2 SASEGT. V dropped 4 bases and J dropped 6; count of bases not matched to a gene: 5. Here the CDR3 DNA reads TGTGCCAGCAGTGGAGACAGGGGCGGTCAGCCCCAGCATTTT. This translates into CASSGDRGGQPQHF.

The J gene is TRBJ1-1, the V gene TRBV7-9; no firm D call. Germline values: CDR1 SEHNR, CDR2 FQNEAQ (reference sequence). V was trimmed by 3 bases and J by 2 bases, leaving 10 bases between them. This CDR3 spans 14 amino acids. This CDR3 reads CASSLARGNTEAFF. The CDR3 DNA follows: TGTGCCAGCAGCTTGGCGCGGGGAAACACTGAAGCTTTCTTT.

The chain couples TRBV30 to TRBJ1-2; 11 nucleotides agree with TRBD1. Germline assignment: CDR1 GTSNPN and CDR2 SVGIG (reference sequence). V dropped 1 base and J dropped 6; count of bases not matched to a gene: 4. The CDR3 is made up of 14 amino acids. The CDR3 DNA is TGTGCCTGGAGTGGGGACAGGGGGTGGCATGGCTACACCTTC. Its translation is CAWSGDRGWHGYTF.

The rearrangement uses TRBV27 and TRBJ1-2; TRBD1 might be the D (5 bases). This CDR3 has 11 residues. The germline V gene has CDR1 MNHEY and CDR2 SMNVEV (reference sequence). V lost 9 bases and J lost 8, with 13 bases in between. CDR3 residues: CASFSGEGYTF. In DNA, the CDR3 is TGTGCCAGTTTCTCGGGGGAGGGCTACACCTTC.

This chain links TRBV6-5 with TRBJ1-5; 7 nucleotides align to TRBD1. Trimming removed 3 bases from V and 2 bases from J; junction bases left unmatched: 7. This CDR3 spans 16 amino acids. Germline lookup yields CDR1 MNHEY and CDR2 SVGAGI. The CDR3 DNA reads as TGTGCCAGCAGTTATCCGGACAGGCGCGGCAATCAGCCCCAGCATTTT. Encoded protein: CASSYPDRRGNQPQHF.

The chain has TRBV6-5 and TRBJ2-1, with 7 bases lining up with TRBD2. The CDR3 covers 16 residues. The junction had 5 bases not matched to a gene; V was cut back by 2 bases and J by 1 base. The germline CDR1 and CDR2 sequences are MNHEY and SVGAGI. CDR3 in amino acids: CASSYGPSGSYNEQFF. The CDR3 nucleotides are TGTGCCAGCAGTTACGGCCCTAGCGGTTCCTACAATGAGCAGTTCTTC.